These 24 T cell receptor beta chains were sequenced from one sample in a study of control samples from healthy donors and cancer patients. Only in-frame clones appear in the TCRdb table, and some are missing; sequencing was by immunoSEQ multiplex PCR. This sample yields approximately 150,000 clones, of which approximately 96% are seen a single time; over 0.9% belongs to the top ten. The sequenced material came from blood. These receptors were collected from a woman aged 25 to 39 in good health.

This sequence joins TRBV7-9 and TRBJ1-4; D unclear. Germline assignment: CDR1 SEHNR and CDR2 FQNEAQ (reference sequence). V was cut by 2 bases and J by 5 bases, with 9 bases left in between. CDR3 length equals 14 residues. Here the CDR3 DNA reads TGTGCCAGCAGCTTAATTAGGACGAATGAAAAACTGTTTTTT. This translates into CASSLIRTNEKLFF.

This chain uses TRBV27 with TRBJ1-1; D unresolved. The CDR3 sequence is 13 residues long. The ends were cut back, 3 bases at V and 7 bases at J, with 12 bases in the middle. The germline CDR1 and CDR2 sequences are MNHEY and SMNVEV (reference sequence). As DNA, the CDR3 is TGTGCCAGCAGTTTCTCCGTCACGCTTGAAGCTTTCTTT. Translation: CASSFSVTLEAFF.

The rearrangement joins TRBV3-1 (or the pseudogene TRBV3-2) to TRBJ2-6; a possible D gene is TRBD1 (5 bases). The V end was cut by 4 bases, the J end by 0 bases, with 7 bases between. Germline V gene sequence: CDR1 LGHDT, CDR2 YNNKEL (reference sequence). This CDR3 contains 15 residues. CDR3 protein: CASSRQISGANVLTF. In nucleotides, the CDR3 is TGTGCCAGCAGCCGACAGATCTCTGGGGCCAACGTCCTGACTTTC.

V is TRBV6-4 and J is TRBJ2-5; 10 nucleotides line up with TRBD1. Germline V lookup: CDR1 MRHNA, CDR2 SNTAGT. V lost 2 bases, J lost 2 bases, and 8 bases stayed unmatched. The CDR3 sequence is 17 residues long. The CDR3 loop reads CASSDAGEGQGQETQYF. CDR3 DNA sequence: TGTGCCAGCAGTGACGCGGGGGAGGGACAGGGGCAAGAGACCCAGTACTTC.

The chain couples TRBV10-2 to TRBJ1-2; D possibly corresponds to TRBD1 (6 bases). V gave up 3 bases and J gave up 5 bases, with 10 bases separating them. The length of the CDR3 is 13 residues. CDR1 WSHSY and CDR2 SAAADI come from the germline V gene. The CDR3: CASSEGGLYGYTF. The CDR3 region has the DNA TGCGCCAGCAGTGAAGGGGGGTTATATGGCTACACCTTC.

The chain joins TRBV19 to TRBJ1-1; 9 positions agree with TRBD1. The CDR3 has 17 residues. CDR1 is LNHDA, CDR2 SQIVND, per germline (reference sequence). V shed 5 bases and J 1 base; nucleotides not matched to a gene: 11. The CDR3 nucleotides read TGTGCCAGTAGTTCGCTAAACAGGGGGCGTTGGAACACTGAAGCTTTCTTT. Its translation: CASSSLNRGRWNTEAFF. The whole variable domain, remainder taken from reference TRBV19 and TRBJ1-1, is DGGITQSPKYLFRKEGQNVTLSCEQNLNHDAMYWYRQDPGQGLRLIYYSQIVNDFQKGDIAEGYSVSREKKESFPLTVTSAQKNPTAFYLCASSSLNRGRWNTEAFFGQGTRLTVV.

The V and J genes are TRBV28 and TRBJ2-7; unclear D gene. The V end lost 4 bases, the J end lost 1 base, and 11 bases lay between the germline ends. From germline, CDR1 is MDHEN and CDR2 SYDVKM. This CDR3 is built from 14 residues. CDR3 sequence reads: CASSSEGLSYEQYF. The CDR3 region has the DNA TGTGCCAGCAGTTCGGAAGGGCTTTCCTACGAGCAGTACTTC.

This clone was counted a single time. The CDR3 reads CAISENLWREGINEQFF. CDR3 in DNA: TGTGCCATCAGTGAAAATCTCTGGCGGGAGGGCATTAATGAGCAGTTCTTC. The V call is TRBV10-3, the J call TRBJ2-1; 9 bases are shared with TRBD2. CDR3 size: 17 residues. Germline trimming cut 3 bases from V and 7 bases from J; bases unmatched to any gene: 13. The germline CDR1 and CDR2 sequences are ENHRY and SYGVKD.

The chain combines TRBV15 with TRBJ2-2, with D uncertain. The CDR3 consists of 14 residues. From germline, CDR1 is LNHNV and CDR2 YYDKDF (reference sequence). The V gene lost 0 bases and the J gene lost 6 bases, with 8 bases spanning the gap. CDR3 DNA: TGTGCCACCAGCAGAGAGCCGCCGGCCGGGGAGCTGTTTTTT. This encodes CATSREPPAGELFF.

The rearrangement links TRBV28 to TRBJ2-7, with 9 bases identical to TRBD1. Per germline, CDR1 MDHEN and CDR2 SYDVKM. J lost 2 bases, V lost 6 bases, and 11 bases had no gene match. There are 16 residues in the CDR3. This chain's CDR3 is CASSSRGQGLTYEQYF. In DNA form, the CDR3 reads TGTGCCAGCAGCAGCCGAGGACAGGGGCTAACCTACGAGCAGTACTTC.

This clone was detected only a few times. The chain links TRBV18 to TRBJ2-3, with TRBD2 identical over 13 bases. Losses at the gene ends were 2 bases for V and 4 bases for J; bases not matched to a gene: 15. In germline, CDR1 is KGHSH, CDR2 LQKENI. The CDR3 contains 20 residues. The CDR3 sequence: CASSPDPGLAGPPKPDTQYF. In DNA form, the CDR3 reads TGTGCCAGCTCACCAGACCCGGGACTAGCGGGACCCCCGAAGCCAGATACGCAGTATTTT.

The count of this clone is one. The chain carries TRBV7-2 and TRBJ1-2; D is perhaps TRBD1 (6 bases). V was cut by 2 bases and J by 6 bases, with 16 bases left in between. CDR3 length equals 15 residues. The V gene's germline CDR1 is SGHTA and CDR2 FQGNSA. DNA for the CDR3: TGTGCCAGCAGCTTACCTCCCGGGGGGGCCCATGGCTACACCTTC. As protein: CASSLPPGGAHGYTF.

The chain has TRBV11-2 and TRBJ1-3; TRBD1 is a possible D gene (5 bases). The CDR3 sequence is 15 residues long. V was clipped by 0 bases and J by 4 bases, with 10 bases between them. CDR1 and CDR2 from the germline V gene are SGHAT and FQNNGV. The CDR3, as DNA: TGTGCCAGCAGCTTAGAGCCAGGGTTGGGAAACACCATATATTTT. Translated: CASSLEPGLGNTIYF.

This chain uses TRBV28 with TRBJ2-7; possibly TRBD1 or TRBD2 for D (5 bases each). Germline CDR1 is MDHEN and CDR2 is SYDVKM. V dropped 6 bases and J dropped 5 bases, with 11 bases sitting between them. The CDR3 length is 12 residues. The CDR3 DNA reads TGTGCCAGCAGATCCGGGACGCACGAGCAGTACTTC. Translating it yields CASRSGTHEQYF.

The CDR3 loop reads CASSYGGVTHYEQYF. For the CDR3, the DNA is TGTGCCAGCAGTTACGGCGGGGTGACCCACTACGAGCAGTACTTC. This chain joins TRBV6-5 and TRBJ2-7; perhaps TRBD2 as D (6 bases). V was clipped by 2 bases and J by 3 bases, with 14 bases between them. This CDR3 contains 15 residues. Germline V CDR1 and CDR2: MNHEY, SVGAGI.

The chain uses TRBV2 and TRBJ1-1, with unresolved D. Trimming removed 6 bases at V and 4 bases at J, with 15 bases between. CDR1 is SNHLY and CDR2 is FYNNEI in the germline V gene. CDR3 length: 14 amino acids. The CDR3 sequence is CASRYVAGSTEAFF. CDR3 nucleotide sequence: TGTGCCAGCAGATATGTCGCGGGCTCCACTGAAGCTTTCTTT.

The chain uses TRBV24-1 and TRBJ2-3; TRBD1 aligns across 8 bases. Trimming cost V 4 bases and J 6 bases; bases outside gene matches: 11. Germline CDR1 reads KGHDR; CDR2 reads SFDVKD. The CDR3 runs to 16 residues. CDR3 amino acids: CATSEPGGQVPDTQYF. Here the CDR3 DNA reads TGTGCCACCAGTGAACCCGGGGGACAGGTCCCCGATACGCAGTATTTT.

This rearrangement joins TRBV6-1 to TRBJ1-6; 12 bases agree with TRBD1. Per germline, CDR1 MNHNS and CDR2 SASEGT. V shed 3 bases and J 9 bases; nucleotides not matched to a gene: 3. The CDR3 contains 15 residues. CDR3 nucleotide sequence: TGTGCCAGCAGTGAGGGGACAGGGGGCTTTTCACCCCTCCACTTT. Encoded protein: CASSEGTGGFSPLHF.

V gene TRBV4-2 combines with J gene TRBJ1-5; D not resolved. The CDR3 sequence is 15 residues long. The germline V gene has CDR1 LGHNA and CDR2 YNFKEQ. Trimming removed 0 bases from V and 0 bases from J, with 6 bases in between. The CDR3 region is CASSQDRGSNQPQHF. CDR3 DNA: TGTGCCAGCAGCCAAGATCGTGGTAGCAATCAGCCCCAGCATTTT.

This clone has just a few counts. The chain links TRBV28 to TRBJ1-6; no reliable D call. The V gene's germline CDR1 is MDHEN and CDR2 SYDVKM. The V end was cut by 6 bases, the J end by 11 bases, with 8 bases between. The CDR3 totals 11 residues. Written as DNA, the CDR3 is TGTGCCAGCAGCCTAAGTACACCCCTCCACTTT. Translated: CASSLSTPLHF. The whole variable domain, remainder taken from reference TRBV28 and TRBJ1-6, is DVKVTQSSRYLVKRTGEKVFLECVQDMDHENMFWYRQDPGLGLRLIYFSYDVKMKEKGDIPEGYSVSREKKERFSLILESASTNQTSMYLCASSLSTPLHFGNGTRLTVT.

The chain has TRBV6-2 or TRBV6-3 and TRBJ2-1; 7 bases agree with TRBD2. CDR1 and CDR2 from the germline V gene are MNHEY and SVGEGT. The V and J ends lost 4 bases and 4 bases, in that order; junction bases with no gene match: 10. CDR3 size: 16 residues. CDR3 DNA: TGTGCCAGCAGTTCCGGGGGGTACCCTGGGTACAATGAGCAGTTCTTC. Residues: CASSSGGYPGYNEQFF.

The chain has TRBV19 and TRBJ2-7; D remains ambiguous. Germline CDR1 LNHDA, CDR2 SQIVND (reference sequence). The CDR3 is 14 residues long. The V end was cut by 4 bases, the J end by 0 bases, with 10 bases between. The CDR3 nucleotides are TGTGCCAGTAGTACCCGATTGGGCTCCTACGAGCAGTACTTC. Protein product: CASSTRLGSYEQYF.

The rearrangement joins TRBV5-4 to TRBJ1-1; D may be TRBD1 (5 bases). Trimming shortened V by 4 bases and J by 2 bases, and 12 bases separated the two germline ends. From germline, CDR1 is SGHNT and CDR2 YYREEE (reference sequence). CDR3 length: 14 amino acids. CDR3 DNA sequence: TGTGCCAGCAGCCTTCAGGGACCCAACACTGAAGCTTTCTTT. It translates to CASSLQGPNTEAFF.

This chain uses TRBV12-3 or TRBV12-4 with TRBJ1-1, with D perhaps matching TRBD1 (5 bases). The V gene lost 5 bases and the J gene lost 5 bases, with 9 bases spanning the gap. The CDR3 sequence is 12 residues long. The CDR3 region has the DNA TGTGCCAGCAGTCCCGGGGGGACTGAAGCTTTCTTT. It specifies CASSPGGTEAFF.